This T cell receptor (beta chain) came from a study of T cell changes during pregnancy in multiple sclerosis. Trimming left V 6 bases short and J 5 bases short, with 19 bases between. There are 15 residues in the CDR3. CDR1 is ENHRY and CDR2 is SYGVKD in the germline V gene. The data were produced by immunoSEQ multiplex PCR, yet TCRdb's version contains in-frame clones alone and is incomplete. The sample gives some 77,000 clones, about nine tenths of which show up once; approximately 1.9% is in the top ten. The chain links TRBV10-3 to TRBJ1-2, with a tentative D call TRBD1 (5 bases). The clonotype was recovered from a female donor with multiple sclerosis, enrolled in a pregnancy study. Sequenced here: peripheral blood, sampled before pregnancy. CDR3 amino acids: CAIRYQGIGPYGYTF. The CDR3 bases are TGTGCCATCAGGTACCAGGGAATTGGGCCGTATGGCTACACCTTC.